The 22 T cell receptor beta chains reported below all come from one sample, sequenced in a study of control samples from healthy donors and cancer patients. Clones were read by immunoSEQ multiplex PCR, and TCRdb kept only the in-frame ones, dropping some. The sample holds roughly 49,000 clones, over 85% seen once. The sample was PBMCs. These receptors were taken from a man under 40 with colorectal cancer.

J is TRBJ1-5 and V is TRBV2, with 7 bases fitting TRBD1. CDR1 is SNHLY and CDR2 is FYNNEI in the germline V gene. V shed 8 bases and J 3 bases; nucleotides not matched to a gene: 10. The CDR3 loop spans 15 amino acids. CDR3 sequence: CASRRGGQNNQPQHF. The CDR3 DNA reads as TGTGCCAGCCGAAGGGGGGGACAGAACAATCAGCCCCAGCATTTT. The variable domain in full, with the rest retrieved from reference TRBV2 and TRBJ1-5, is EPEVTQTPSHQVTQMGQEVILRCVPISNHLYFYWYRQILGQKVEFLVSFYNNEISEKSEIFDDQFSVERPDGSNFTLKIRSTKLEDSAMYFCASRRGGQNNQPQHFGDGTRLSIL.

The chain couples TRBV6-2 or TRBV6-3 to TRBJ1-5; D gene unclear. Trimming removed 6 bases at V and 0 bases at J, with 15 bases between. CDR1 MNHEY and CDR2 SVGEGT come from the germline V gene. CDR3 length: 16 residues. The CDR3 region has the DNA TGTGCCAGCAGCCTTGAGTGGACCTCTAGCAATCAGCCCCAGCATTTT. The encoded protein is CASSLEWTSSNQPQHF.

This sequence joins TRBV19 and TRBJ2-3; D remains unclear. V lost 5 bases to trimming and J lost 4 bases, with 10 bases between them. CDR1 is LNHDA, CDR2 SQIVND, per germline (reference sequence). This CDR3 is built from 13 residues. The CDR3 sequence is CASSGSASDTQYF. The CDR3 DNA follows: TGTGCCAGTAGTGGGTCAGCCTCAGATACGCAGTATTTT.

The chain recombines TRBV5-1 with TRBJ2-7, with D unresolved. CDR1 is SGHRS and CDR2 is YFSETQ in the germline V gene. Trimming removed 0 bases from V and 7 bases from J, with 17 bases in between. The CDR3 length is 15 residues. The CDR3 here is CASSLESGSPREQYF. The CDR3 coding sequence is TGCGCCAGCAGCTTGGAGTCAGGCAGCCCTCGGGAGCAGTACTTC.

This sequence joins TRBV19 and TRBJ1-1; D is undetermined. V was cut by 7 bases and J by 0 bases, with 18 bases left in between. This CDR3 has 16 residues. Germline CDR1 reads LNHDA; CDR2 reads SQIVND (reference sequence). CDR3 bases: TGTGCCAGTAAGGGAAGGGAGGGAAGAATGAACACTGAAGCTTTCTTT. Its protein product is CASKGREGRMNTEAFF.

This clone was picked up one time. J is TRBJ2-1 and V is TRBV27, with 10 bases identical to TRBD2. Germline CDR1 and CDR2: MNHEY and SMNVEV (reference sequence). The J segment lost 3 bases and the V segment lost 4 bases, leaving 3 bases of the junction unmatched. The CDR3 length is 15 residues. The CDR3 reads CASSSSSGGYNEQFF. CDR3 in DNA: TGTGCCAGCAGTTCGTCTAGCGGGGGCTACAATGAGCAGTTCTTC.

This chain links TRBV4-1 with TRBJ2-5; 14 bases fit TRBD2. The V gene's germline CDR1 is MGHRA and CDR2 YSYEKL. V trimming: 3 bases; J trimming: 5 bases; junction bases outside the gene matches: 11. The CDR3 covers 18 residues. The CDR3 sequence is CASSHPKGLAGVTETQYF. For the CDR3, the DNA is TGCGCCAGCAGCCATCCTAAGGGACTAGCGGGGGTCACGGAGACCCAGTACTTC.

The CDR3 coding sequence is TGTGCCAGCAGCTTTTCAGGGGCGAAGAATGAGCAGTTCTTC. Protein: CASSFSGAKNEQFF. V and J are TRBV11-2 and TRBJ2-1; the D gene is possibly TRBD1 (6 bases). There are 14 residues in the CDR3. Germline CDR1 SGHAT, CDR2 FQNNGV. V lost 3 bases, J lost 7 bases, and 13 bases lay in between.

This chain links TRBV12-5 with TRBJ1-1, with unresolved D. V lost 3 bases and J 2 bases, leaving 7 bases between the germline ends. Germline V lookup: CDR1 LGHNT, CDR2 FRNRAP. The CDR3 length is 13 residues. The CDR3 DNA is TGTGCTAGTGGTTTATTCCCTAACACTGAAGCTTTCTTT. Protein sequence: CASGLFPNTEAFF.

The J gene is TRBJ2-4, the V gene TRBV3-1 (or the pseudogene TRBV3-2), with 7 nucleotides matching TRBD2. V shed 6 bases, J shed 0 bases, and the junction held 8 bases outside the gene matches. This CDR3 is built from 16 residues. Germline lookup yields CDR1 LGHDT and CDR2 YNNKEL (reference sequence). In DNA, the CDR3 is TGTGCCAGCAGTTCCCGGGGGGACGCAGCCAAAAACATTCAGTACTTC. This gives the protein CASSSRGDAAKNIQYF.

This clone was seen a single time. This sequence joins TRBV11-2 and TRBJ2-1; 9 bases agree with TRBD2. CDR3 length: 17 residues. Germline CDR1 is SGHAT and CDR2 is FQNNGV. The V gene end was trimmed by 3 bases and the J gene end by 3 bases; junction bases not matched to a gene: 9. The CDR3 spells CASSLRLTSGFYNEQFF. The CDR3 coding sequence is TGTGCCAGCAGCTTGAGATTGACTAGCGGATTCTACAATGAGCAGTTCTTC. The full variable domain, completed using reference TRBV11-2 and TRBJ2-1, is EAGVAQSPRYKIIEKRQSVAFWCNPISGHATLYWYQQILGQGPKLLIQFQNNGVVDDSQLPKDRFSAERLKGVDSTLKIQPAKLEDSAVYLCASSLRLTSGFYNEQFFGPGTRLTVL.

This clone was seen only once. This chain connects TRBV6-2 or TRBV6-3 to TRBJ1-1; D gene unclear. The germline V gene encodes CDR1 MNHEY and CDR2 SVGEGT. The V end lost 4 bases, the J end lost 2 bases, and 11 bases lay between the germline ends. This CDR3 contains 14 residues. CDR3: CASSWGVGNTEAFF. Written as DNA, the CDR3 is TGTGCCAGCAGTTGGGGTGTTGGCAACACTGAAGCTTTCTTT.

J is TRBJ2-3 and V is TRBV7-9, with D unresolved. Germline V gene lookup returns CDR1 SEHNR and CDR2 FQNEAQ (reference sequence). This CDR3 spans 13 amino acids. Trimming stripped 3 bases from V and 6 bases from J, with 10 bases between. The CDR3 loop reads CASSFPPKDTQYF. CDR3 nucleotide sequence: TGTGCCAGCAGCTTCCCCCCTAAGGATACGCAGTATTTT.

The CDR3: CASSLFGSTIEKLFF. The CDR3 DNA is TGTGCCAGCAGCTTATTCGGGAGCACGATTGAAAAACTGTTTTTT. The V and J genes are TRBV7-9 and TRBJ1-4; D remains ambiguous. Per germline, CDR1 SEHNR and CDR2 FQNEAQ (reference sequence). This CDR3 region has 15 residues. Trimming took off 2 bases at V and 7 bases at J, with 14 bases between the two ends. Full variable domain (rest looked up from reference TRBV7-9 and TRBJ1-4): DTGVSQNPRHKITKRGQNVTFRCDPISEHNRLYWYRQTLGQGPEFLTYFQNEAQLEKSRLLSDRFSAERPKGSFSTLEIQRTEQGDSAMYLCASSLFGSTIEKLFFGSGTQLSVL.

The CDR3 is CASSWDSNTEAFF. CDR3 nucleotides: TGTGCCAGCAGTTGGGACAGTAACACTGAAGCTTTCTTT. The chain couples TRBV6-5 to TRBJ1-1; 7 bases agree with TRBD1. V shed 4 bases and J 2 bases; nucleotides not matched to a gene: 1. There are 13 residues in the CDR3. The germline V gene encodes CDR1 MNHEY and CDR2 SVGAGI.

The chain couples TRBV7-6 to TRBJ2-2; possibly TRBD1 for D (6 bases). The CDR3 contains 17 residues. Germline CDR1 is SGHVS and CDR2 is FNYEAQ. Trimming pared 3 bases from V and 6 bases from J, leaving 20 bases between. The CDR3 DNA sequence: TGTGCCAGCAGCTTGGATGCCGGGACAAGTCCTTCCGGGGAGCTGTTTTTT. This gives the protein CASSLDAGTSPSGELFF.

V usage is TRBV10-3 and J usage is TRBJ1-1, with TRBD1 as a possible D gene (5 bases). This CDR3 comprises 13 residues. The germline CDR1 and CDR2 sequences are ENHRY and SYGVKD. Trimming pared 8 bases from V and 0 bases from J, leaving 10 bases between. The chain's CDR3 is CAIRGGMNTEAFF. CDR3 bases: TGTGCCATCCGGGGGGGGATGAACACTGAAGCTTTCTTT.

The CDR3 DNA follows: TGTGCCAGCAGCTTAGAGATAGATACGCAGTATTTT. Translating it yields CASSLEIDTQYF. The chain recombines TRBV7-2 with TRBJ2-3; no definite D call. CDR3 length: 12 amino acids. V lost 1 base to trimming and J lost 5 bases, with 4 bases between them. Looked up from germline, CDR1 is SGHTA and CDR2 is FQGNSA.

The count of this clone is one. The DNA for the CDR3 is TGTGCCAGCAGCTCTACAAGACGCGGGGCTAGCACAGATACGCAGTATTTT. Translating it yields CASSSTRRGASTDTQYF. The J gene is TRBJ2-3, the V gene TRBV11-2, with D tentatively TRBD2 (6 bases). V gave up 4 bases and J gave up 0 bases, with 17 bases separating them. CDR1 is SGHAT and CDR2 is FQNNGV in the germline V gene. CDR3 length: 17 residues.

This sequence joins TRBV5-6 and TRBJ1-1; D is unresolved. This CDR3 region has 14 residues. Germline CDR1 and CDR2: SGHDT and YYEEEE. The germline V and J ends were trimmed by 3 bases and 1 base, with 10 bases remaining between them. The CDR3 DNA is TGTGCCAGCAGCTCAACAGAGACGAACACTGAAGCTTTCTTT. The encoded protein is CASSSTETNTEAFF.

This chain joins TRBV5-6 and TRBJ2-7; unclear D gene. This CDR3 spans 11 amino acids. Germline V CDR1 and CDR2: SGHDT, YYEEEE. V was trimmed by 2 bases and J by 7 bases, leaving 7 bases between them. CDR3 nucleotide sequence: TGTGCCAGCAGCTTAGGAACGGAGCAGTACGTC. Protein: CASSLGTEQYV.

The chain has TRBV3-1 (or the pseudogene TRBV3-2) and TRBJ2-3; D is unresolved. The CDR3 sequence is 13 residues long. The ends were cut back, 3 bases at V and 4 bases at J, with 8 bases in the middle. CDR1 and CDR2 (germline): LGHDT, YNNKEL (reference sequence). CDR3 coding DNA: TGTGCCAGCAGCCAGGCAGAGGCAGATACGCAGTATTTT. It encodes CASSQAEADTQYF.